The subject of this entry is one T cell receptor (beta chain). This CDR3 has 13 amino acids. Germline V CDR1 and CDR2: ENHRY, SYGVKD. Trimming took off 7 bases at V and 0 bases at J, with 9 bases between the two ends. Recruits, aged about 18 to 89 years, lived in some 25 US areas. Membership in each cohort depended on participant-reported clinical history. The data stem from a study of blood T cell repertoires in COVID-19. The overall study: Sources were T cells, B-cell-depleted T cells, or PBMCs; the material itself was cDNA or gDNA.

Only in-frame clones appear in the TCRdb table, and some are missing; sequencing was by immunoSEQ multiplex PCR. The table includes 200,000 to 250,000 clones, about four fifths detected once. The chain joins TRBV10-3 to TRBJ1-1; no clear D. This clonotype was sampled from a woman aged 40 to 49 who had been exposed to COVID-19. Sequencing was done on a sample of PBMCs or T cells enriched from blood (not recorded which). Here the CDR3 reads CAIKRGMNTEAFF. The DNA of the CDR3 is TGTGCCATCAAGAGAGGAATGAACACTGAAGCTTTCTTT.